A selection of T cell receptor beta chains follows, all from one sample in a study of T cell repertoires in cytomegalovirus infection. TCRdb recomputed calls from the reads with MiXCR, one row per CDR3 protein. The sample includes fewer than 550,000 distinct CDR3 sequences, more than 25% of them seen just once. Sequencing was done on a sample of PBMCs. The receptor set was obtained from a human donor in good health (CMV status not recorded). Some clones in this sample may be carry-over from other donors' samples. Both conserved end residues are part of each CDR3. The order of the fields is V gene, D gene, J gene, clone size, CDR3 protein, CDR3 DNA. A D gene is named only where the DNA matches it firmly. For some rows the clone size is stated as once, few or many, or as a class when expanded; others skip it.

V gene: TRBV4-3; D gene: NA; J gene: TRBJ1-1; clone size: NA; CDR3 protein: CASSQITGSAEAFF; CDR3 DNA: TGCGCCAGCAGCCAGATAACAGGGTCCGCTGAAGCTTTCTTT
V gene: TRBV7-9; D gene: NA; J gene: TRBJ1-6; clone size: NA; CDR3 protein: CASSATVPGSPLHF; CDR3 DNA: TGTGCCAGCAGCGCGACGGTGCCCGGTTCACCCCTCCACTTT
V gene: TRBV28; D gene: TRBD1; J gene: TRBJ1-4; clone size: NA; CDR3 protein: CASSTGVPSTNEKLFF; CDR3 DNA: TGTGCCAGCAGTACAGGGGTCCCTTCAACTAATGAAAAACTGTTTTTT
V gene: TRBV7-2; D gene: TRBD2; J gene: TRBJ2-3; clone size: many; CDR3 protein: CASSPSGRTDTQYF; CDR3 DNA: TGTGCCAGCAGCCCTAGCGGGCGCACAGATACGCAGTATTTT
V gene: TRBV7-2; D gene: NA; J gene: TRBJ1-5; clone size: many; CDR3 protein: CASSLENNQPQHF; CDR3 DNA: TGTGCCAGCAGCTTAGAGAACAATCAGCCCCAGCATTTT
V gene: TRBV4-1; D gene: TRBD1; J gene: TRBJ2-5; clone size: NA; CDR3 protein: CASSPPPTTGGQETQYF; CDR3 DNA: TGCGCCAGCAGCCCTCCCCCAACGACAGGGGGCCAAGAGACCCAGTACTTC
V gene: TRBV28; D gene: NA; J gene: TRBJ2-3; clone size: NA; CDR3 protein: CASSLTAVISTDTQYF; CDR3 DNA: TGTGCCAGCAGTTTAACGGCAGTCATTTCCACAGATACGCAGTATTTT
V gene: TRBV6-2/TRBV6-3; D gene: NA; J gene: TRBJ2-1; clone size: NA; CDR3 protein: CASSYGGTSLWFF; CDR3 DNA: TGTGCCAGCAGTTACGGCGGGACCTCCCTTTGGTTCTTC
V gene: TRBV5-6; D gene: TRBD2; J gene: TRBJ2-2; clone size: NA; CDR3 protein: CASILMGREMNTGELFF; CDR3 DNA: TGTGCCAGCATCCTAATGGGGCGGGAGATGAACACCGGGGAGCTGTTTTTT
V gene: TRBV29-1; D gene: NA; J gene: TRBJ1-2; clone size: NA; CDR3 protein: CSVVKPLDYGYTF; CDR3 DNA: TGCAGCGTTGTCAAACCGCTTGACTATGGCTACACCTTC
V gene: TRBV5-1; D gene: TRBD2; J gene: TRBJ2-1; clone size: NA; CDR3 protein: CASSVRLAGGSYNEQFF; CDR3 DNA: TGCGCCAGCAGCGTTCGACTAGCGGGAGGATCATACAATGAGCAGTTCTTC
V gene: TRBV28; D gene: NA; J gene: TRBJ2-7; clone size: NA; CDR3 protein: CASRRPPGTASYEQYF; CDR3 DNA: TGTGCCAGCAGACGGCCCCCCGGGACTGCCTCCTACGAGCAGTACTTC
V gene: TRBV28; D gene: NA; J gene: TRBJ2-7; clone size: NA; CDR3 protein: CASSPPQRSVYF; CDR3 DNA: TGTGCCAGCAGCCCCCCGCAGCGGAGTGTGTACTTC
V gene: TRBV11-2; D gene: TRBD2; J gene: TRBJ2-1; clone size: NA; CDR3 protein: CASSSSPIAGPLDEQFF; CDR3 DNA: TGTGCCAGCAGCTCTTCCCCGATAGCGGGACCTCTCGATGAGCAGTTCTTC
V gene: TRBV5-4; D gene: NA; J gene: TRBJ1-1; clone size: NA; CDR3 protein: CASSPEQGTFTEAFF; CDR3 DNA: TGTGCCAGCAGCCCGGAACAGGGCACCTTCACTGAAGCTTTCTTT
V gene: TRBV20-1; D gene: NA; J gene: TRBJ1-6; clone size: NA; CDR3 protein: CSAREPDGQLNSPLHF; CDR3 DNA: TGCAGTGCTAGAGAACCAGACGGACAGCTCAATTCACCCCTCCACTTT
V gene: TRBV7-2; D gene: TRBD2; J gene: TRBJ2-5; clone size: many; CDR3 protein: CASSFAGGGETQYF; CDR3 DNA: TGTGCCAGCAGCTTTGCGGGGGGGGGGGAGACCCAGTACTTC
V gene: TRBV2; D gene: NA; J gene: TRBJ2-1; clone size: NA; CDR3 protein: CASRVGVAYNEQFF; CDR3 DNA: TGTGCCAGCAGGGTAGGGGTTGCCTACAATGAGCAGTTCTTC
V gene: TRBV5-6; D gene: TRBD1; J gene: TRBJ1-5; clone size: NA; CDR3 protein: CASSLYKGSGGREPQHF; CDR3 DNA: TGTGCCAGCAGCCTATATAAAGGGTCAGGGGGCAGGGAGCCCCAGCATTTT
V gene: TRBV7-2; D gene: NA; J gene: TRBJ1-1; clone size: many; CDR3 protein: CASSLDPTNTEAFF; CDR3 DNA: TGTGCCAGCAGCTTAGATCCCACGAACACTGAAGCTTTCTTT
V gene: TRBV5-1; D gene: TRBD2; J gene: TRBJ2-1; clone size: NA; CDR3 protein: CASQILPSGASDEQFF; CDR3 DNA: TGCGCCAGCCAGATCCTCCCTAGCGGCGCCTCGGATGAGCAGTTCTTC
V gene: TRBV2; D gene: TRBD2; J gene: TRBJ2-1; clone size: NA; CDR3 protein: CASRGTSGKNEQFF; CDR3 DNA: TGTGCCAGCAGAGGAACTAGCGGGAAAAATGAGCAGTTCTTC
V gene: TRBV11-3; D gene: TRBD2; J gene: TRBJ2-1; clone size: few; CDR3 protein: CASSPPGLVNEQFF; CDR3 DNA: TGTGCCAGCAGCCCCCCGGGACTAGTAAATGAGCAGTTCTTC
V gene: TRBV11-2; D gene: NA; J gene: TRBJ2-7; clone size: once; CDR3 protein: CASSLDVGVAYEQYF; CDR3 DNA: TGTGCCAGCAGCTTAGATGTGGGAGTTGCCTACGAGCAGTACTTC
V gene: TRBV15; D gene: NA; J gene: TRBJ2-5; clone size: NA; CDR3 protein: CATNAQGGETQYF; CDR3 DNA: TGTGCCACCAACGCCCAGGGGGGAGAGACCCAGTACTTC
V gene: TRBV6-1; D gene: TRBD1; J gene: TRBJ2-7; clone size: few; CDR3 protein: CASSAGQAHYEQYF; CDR3 DNA: TGTGCCAGCAGTGCCGGACAGGCACACTACGAGCAGTACTTC
V gene: TRBV20-1; D gene: TRBD2; J gene: TRBJ2-3; clone size: NA; CDR3 protein: CSATLAGVADTQYF; CDR3 DNA: TGCAGTGCTACACTAGCGGGAGTTGCAGATACGCAGTATTTT
V gene: TRBV6-2/TRBV6-3; D gene: TRBD1; J gene: TRBJ2-7; clone size: NA; CDR3 protein: CASRSQGAGYEQYF; CDR3 DNA: TGTGCCAGCAGATCACAGGGGGCGGGCTACGAGCAGTACTTC
V gene: TRBV4-1; D gene: NA; J gene: TRBJ2-4; clone size: NA; CDR3 protein: CASSRPPAGPPVVVDIQYF; CDR3 DNA: TGCGCCAGCAGCCGCCCCCCGGCCGGACCCCCGGTTGTCGTGGACATTCAGTACTTC
V gene: TRBV14; D gene: TRBD2; J gene: TRBJ2-1; clone size: NA; CDR3 protein: CASSQAYYRRLAPDNEQFF; CDR3 DNA: TGTGCCAGCAGCCAAGCCTACTATCGGAGACTAGCGCCCGACAATGAGCAGTTCTTC
V gene: TRBV18; D gene: NA; J gene: TRBJ2-2; clone size: NA; CDR3 protein: CASSPDSPTGELFF; CDR3 DNA: TGTGCCAGCTCGCCAGACAGCCCCACCGGGGAGCTGTTTTTT